This entry features one T cell receptor beta chain sequence. The antigen is unknown. The data are from a study of radiation and T cells in renal cell carcinoma. For the study at large: Nephrectomy followed 15 Gy stereotactic body radiation by 4 weeks. Findings of the study overall: From baseline, blood top tumor clonotypes peaked at 2 weeks post-radiation.

Time point reported: blood 2 weeks post-SBRT. Treatment indicated: 15 Gy SBRT to primary tumor, nephrectomy 4 weeks later. Radiation-treated patients gave blood at baseline, week 2 and week 4. Clear cell pathology was present in this patient's renal cell carcinoma. The CDR3 consists of 15 residues. V was shortened by 2 bases and J by 0 bases, with 11 bases between the two germline ends. CDR1 and CDR2 (germline): MNHEY, SVGAGI. Profiled with immunoSEQ multiplex PCR; TCRdb holds only in-frame clones, not every one. The sample gives fewer than 90,000 clones, just over 85% of which show up once; about 23% is in the top ten.

The chain employs TRBV6-5 and TRBJ2-7; tentative D call: TRBD1 (5 bases). The source is a woman aged 45-60 years with renal cell carcinoma. Source: blood, taken from a patient whose treatment included radiotherapy and nephrectomy. CDR3 in amino acids: CASSYDSLNSYEQYF. The CDR3 nucleotides read TGTGCCAGCAGTTACGACAGCCTTAACTCCTACGAGCAGTACTTC.